This T cell receptor beta chain was captured in a study of CD8 T cells in ankylosing spondylitis. TCRdb fed the 5' RACE reads into MiXCR, producing one record per CDR3 protein. The sample records approximately 240,000 distinct CDR3 sequences, about 10% being singletons. The study's findings and limits: Significant enrichment of disease-linked clones was reportedly seen in matched ankylosing spondylitis synovial fluid. Characteristic, it appeared, of ankylosing spondylitis blood was a TCR beta motif of roughly eight highly homologous variants.

This clonotype was seen repeatedly, ten times or more. Its antigen is currently unknown. The V end lost 5 bases, the J end lost 5 bases, and 13 bases lay between the germline ends. This CDR3 has 12 amino acids. From germline, CDR1 is DFQATT and CDR2 SNEGSKA (reference sequence). The TCR was taken from a male donor with ankylosing spondylitis or in good health (not recorded which). The chain recombines TRBV20-1 with TRBJ2-7; D perhaps matches TRBD1 (6 bases). What was sequenced was blood, either unsorted or a sorted T cell fraction (not recorded which). In nucleotides, the CDR3 is TGCAGTGCTCTCCAGGGGTGGGACGAGCAGTACTTC. Translating it yields CSALQGWDEQYF.